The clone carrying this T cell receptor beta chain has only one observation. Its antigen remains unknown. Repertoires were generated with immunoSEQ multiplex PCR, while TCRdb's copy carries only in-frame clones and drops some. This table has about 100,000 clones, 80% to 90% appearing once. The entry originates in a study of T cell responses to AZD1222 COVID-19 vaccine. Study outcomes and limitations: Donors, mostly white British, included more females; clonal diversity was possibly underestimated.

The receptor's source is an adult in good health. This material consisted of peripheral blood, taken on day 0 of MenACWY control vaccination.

CDR3 sequence (DNA): TGTGCCAGCACCGCCCCGAGCCGACAATTGAACACTGAAGCTTTCTTT. It encodes CASTAPSRQLNTEAFF. The chain couples TRBV28 to TRBJ1-1, with D uncertain. This CDR3 contains 16 residues. The V and J ends lost 7 bases and 0 bases respectively, with 18 bases between them. The germline V gene encodes CDR1 MDHEN and CDR2 SYDVKM.